Below are 5 T cell receptor beta chains sequenced from a single sample in a study of blood T cell repertoires in COVID-19. The method was immunoSEQ multiplex PCR; TCRdb's version includes in-frame clones alone and lacks a portion of them. This table holds some 280,000 clones, roughly 89% found once. The specimen was peripheral blood. These receptors were collected from a woman under 40 with active or convalescent COVID-19.

This clone was picked up one time. The CDR3 nucleotides read TGTGCCAGCAGTGGGGGACAGGGGGCTTCCTATGGCTACACCTTC. Its translation: CASSGGQGASYGYTF. The genes are TRBV6-4 and TRBJ1-2; TRBD1 aligns across 12 bases. The germline V gene has CDR1 MRHNA and CDR2 SNTAGT. V lost 4 bases, J lost 4 bases, and 4 bases stayed unmatched. CDR3 size: 15 residues.

The chain uses TRBV24-1 and TRBJ2-1; 8 bases agree with TRBD1. Looked up from germline, CDR1 is KGHDR and CDR2 is SFDVKD. CDR3 length: 16 amino acids. Unmatched junction bases numbered 5, after V lost 3 bases and J lost 2 bases. CDR3 coding DNA: TGTGCCACCAGTGATCCGAAGACAGGGGCCTACAATGAGCAGTTCTTC. Translation: CATSDPKTGAYNEQFF.

V usage is TRBV15 and J usage is TRBJ1-2; a weak D match, TRBD1 (6 bases). The V end was cut by 4 bases, the J end by 6 bases, with 9 bases between. The CDR3 is made up of 12 amino acids. Germline values: CDR1 LNHNV, CDR2 YYDKDF (reference sequence). CDR3 in DNA: TGTGCCACCAGCATTTCAGGGGATGGCTACACCTTC. Residues: CATSISGDGYTF.

CDR3 nucleotide sequence: TGTGCCAGCAGCGGACTAGCCAACACAGATACGCAGTATTTT. It encodes CASSGLANTDTQYF. The chain links TRBV9 to TRBJ2-3; 7 positions agree with TRBD2. The CDR3 runs 14 residues. Germline loops: CDR1 SGDLS, CDR2 YYNGEE. V gave up 3 bases and J gave up 2 bases; unmatched junction bases: 3.

The chain employs TRBV12-3 or TRBV12-4 and TRBJ1-5; D is unclear. This CDR3 is 13 amino acids long. Trimming left V 2 bases short and J 5 bases short, with 7 bases between. The CDR3 DNA reads TGTGCCAGCAGTTTAACAACCGATCAGCCCCAGCATTTT. Residues: CASSLTTDQPQHF.